The 17 T cell receptor beta chains listed next were all sequenced from one sample in a study of identical twins. TCRdb called the 5' RACE reads again in MiXCR, with one record for every CDR3 protein. The table lists some 300,000 distinct CDR3 sequences, 12% of them singletons. This sample also appeared in a second study, on yellow fever vaccine responses in identical twins.

Sequencing input: CD8+ T cells sorted from blood. These receptor sequences come from a young woman in good health.

Many counts were recorded for this clonotype. The chain links TRBV12-3 or TRBV12-4 to TRBJ2-3; 9 nucleotides align to TRBD1. The CDR3 is 17 amino acids. After removal of 5 bases from V and 4 bases from J, the junction contained 13 bases not matched to a gene. Here the CDR3 DNA reads TGTGCCAGCAGTCGGGTCGGGGACAGGGTTCTCCCAGATACGCAGTATTTT. It encodes CASSRVGDRVLPDTQYF.

This chain links TRBV9 with TRBJ1-2; D is uncertain. Germline V gene sequence: CDR1 SGDLS, CDR2 YYNGEE. This CDR3 has 14 amino acids. V dropped 0 bases and J dropped 0 bases, with 6 bases sitting between them. The CDR3 DNA follows: TGTGCCAGCAGCGTAGATGAAGCTAACTATGGCTACACCTTC. Translating it yields CASSVDEANYGYTF.

The rearrangement joins TRBV6-1 to TRBJ2-3; 8 bases map to TRBD2. The germline gives CDR1 MNHNS, CDR2 SASEGT. The CDR3 spans 15 residues. J gave up 3 bases and V 6 bases, and 8 bases lay outside the gene matches. The CDR3 DNA sequence: TGTGCCAGCAGCCCCGCGGGGGGAATAACAGATACGCAGTATTTT. Protein product: CASSPAGGITDTQYF.

This clonotype was counted a few times. V gene TRBV9 combines with J gene TRBJ1-5; maybe TRBD1 (5 bases). CDR3 length: 15 amino acids. Per germline, CDR1 SGDLS and CDR2 YYNGEE. Deletions cut 0 bases from V and 2 bases from J, with 9 bases between. This CDR3 is CASSVEGVGNQPQHF. The CDR3 bases are TGTGCCAGCAGCGTAGAAGGGGTGGGCAATCAGCCCCAGCATTTT.

The rearrangement joins TRBV15 to TRBJ2-1, with D perhaps TRBD2 (5 bases). Looked up from germline, CDR1 is LNHNV and CDR2 is YYDKDF (reference sequence). The CDR3 runs 17 residues. The V end lost 0 bases, the J end lost 9 bases, and 21 bases lay between the germline ends. Here the CDR3 reads CATSRELSGRGMGEQFF. The CDR3 DNA reads as TGTGCCACCAGCAGAGAACTCAGCGGACGCGGTATGGGTGAGCAGTTCTTC. Filled out from reference TRBV15 and TRBJ2-1, the complete variable domain reads DAMVIQNPRYQVTQFGKPVTLSCSQTLNHNVMYWYQQKSSQAPKLLFHYYDKDFNNEADTPDNFQSRRPNTSFCFLDIRSPGLGDTAMYLCATSRELSGRGMGEQFFGPGTRLTVL.

This clonotype has a handful of counts. The CDR3 is CASSLDSGSVSEQFF. The CDR3 DNA reads TGTGCCAGCAGCTTGGACAGCGGGAGTGTAAGTGAGCAGTTCTTC. The chain has TRBV7-7 and TRBJ2-1, with 8 bases matching TRBD2. J gave up 9 bases and V 3 bases, and 10 bases lay outside the gene matches. The CDR3 has 15 amino acids. The germline V gene encodes CDR1 SSHAT and CDR2 FNYEAQ (reference sequence).

This clonotype was picked up a small number of times. The chain links TRBV15 to TRBJ2-7; D call uncertain. The CDR3 length is 15 residues. Trimming left V 1 base short and J 0 bases short, with 10 bases between. Germline lookup yields CDR1 LNHNV and CDR2 YYDKDF (reference sequence). The CDR3 sequence is CATSRVGSSSYEQYF. CDR3 DNA sequence: TGTGCCACCAGCAGAGTGGGCAGTAGCTCCTACGAGCAGTACTTC.

The sample holds a few counts of this clonotype. V gene TRBV15 combines with J gene TRBJ1-1; D is unresolved. V lost 3 bases, J lost 5 bases, and 10 bases lay in between. The germline V gene has CDR1 LNHNV and CDR2 YYDKDF (reference sequence). CDR3 length: 13 residues. The CDR3 loop reads CATSRDRWTEAFF. DNA of the CDR3: TGTGCCACCAGCAGGGATCGGTGGACTGAAGCTTTCTTT.

V gene TRBV2 combines with J gene TRBJ2-1, with 8 bases aligning to TRBD2. The junction had 8 bases not matched to a gene; V was cut back by 7 bases and J by 6 bases. This CDR3 has 14 residues. From germline, CDR1 is SNHLY and CDR2 FYNNEI. The CDR3 reads CASTWTSTGNEQFF. In nucleotides, the CDR3 is TGTGCCAGCACTTGGACTAGCACGGGCAATGAGCAGTTCTTC.

This sequence joins TRBV7-9 and TRBJ1-1; TRBD1 is a possible D gene (6 bases). The V gene's germline CDR1 is SEHNR and CDR2 FQNEAQ (reference sequence). V was shortened by 4 bases and J by 6 bases, with 12 bases between the two germline ends. This CDR3 region has 13 residues. CDR3 nucleotides: TGTGCCAGCAGCTGGGGGCTCAGTCCTGAAGCTTTCTTT. Protein product: CASSWGLSPEAFF.

The gene calls are TRBV6-2 or TRBV6-3 and TRBJ2-3; 11 bases are a match to TRBD2. This CDR3 comprises 20 residues. Trimming at V came to 0 bases and at J to 4 bases, leaving 15 bases not matched to a gene. Germline CDR1 reads MNHEY; CDR2 reads SVGEGT. CDR3 loop: CASSYSFGIVAGGQPDTQYF. CDR3 in DNA: TGTGCCAGCAGTTACTCTTTTGGAATTGTAGCGGGAGGGCAGCCAGATACGCAGTATTTT.

The chain combines TRBV12-3 or TRBV12-4 with TRBJ1-2, with 9 nucleotides matching TRBD1. There are 15 residues in the CDR3. The J segment lost 0 bases and the V segment lost 6 bases, leaving 5 bases of the junction unmatched. The CDR3 spells CASSHRGQPNYGYTF. Here the CDR3 DNA reads TGTGCCAGCAGCCACAGGGGGCAACCTAACTATGGCTACACCTTC.

The chain combines TRBV7-9 with TRBJ2-1; D remains ambiguous. CDR3 length equals 15 residues. CDR1 is SEHNR and CDR2 is FQNEAQ in the germline V gene (reference sequence). The V gene lost 3 bases and the J gene lost 0 bases, with 9 bases spanning the gap. CDR3 nucleotide sequence: TGTGCCAGCAGCTTCCCGGTGAGCTCCTACAATGAGCAGTTCTTC. Translated, it gives CASSFPVSSYNEQFF.

This clonotype has only a few counts. V usage is TRBV3-1 and J usage is TRBJ1-2, with 7 bases aligning to TRBD1. The V gene end was trimmed by 4 bases and the J gene end by 4 bases; junction bases not matched to a gene: 3. The germline V gene encodes CDR1 LGHDT and CDR2 YNNKEL (reference sequence). This CDR3 contains 13 residues. CDR3 bases: TGTGCCAGCAGCCCGGACAGGTCCTATGGCTACACCTTC. Residues: CASSPDRSYGYTF.

The rearrangement joins TRBV28 to TRBJ2-5, with D maybe TRBD2 (5 bases). CDR3 size: 16 residues. V shed 3 bases and J shed 5 bases, with 19 bases lying between them. Germline V gives CDR1 MDHEN, CDR2 SYDVKM. For the CDR3, the DNA is TGTGCCAGCAGTTTCGCTCAGCACAGCGAGCGGGAGACCCAGTACTTC. This gives the protein CASSFAQHSERETQYF.

Only a few counts were recorded for this clonotype. This CDR3 is CASSERASGSYEQYF. The CDR3 DNA follows: TGTGCCAGCAGTGAACGGGCTAGCGGGAGCTACGAGCAGTACTTC. The chain carries TRBV6-1 and TRBJ2-7, with 10 positions matching TRBD2. V shed 2 bases and J 3 bases; nucleotides not matched to a gene: 4. From germline, CDR1 is MNHNS and CDR2 SASEGT. CDR3 length equals 15 residues.

V usage is TRBV7-9 and J usage is TRBJ2-7, with 7 bases identical to TRBD1. CDR1 SEHNR and CDR2 FQNEAQ come from the germline V gene (reference sequence). This CDR3 comprises 15 residues. V shed 4 bases and J 2 bases; nucleotides not matched to a gene: 8. For the CDR3, the DNA is TGTGCCAGCAGCTCGGCAGACAGGGTTACCTACGAGCAGTACTTC. It codes for CASSSADRVTYEQYF.